This T cell receptor beta chain is drawn from a study of graft-versus-host responses after intestinal transplantation. TCRdb keeps only in-frame clones here, not all; method: immunoSEQ multiplex PCR. This sample has about 120,000 clones; around 95% occur once, and the top ten carry more than 2.5%. Only one count was recorded for this clone. The antigen is undetermined. Broader study findings: Among recipient marrow samples, GvH clones were found; some appeared first in ileum or blood.

This CDR3 spans 17 amino acids. The germline gives CDR1 SGHNT, CDR2 YYREEE (reference sequence). V was trimmed by 0 bases and J by 2 bases, leaving 18 bases between them. This chain links TRBV5-4 with TRBJ2-7; tentative D call: TRBD2 (5 bases). The source material was unstimulated CD8+ T cells sorted from spleen or lymph node cells, sampled before intestinal transplant. This clonotype originated in a human donor who received an intestinal transplant. In DNA form, the CDR3 reads TGTGCCAGCAGCTTGGCCCCATCGAGGGATTGGACCTACGAGCAGTACTTC. Amino acids: CASSLAPSRDWTYEQYF.